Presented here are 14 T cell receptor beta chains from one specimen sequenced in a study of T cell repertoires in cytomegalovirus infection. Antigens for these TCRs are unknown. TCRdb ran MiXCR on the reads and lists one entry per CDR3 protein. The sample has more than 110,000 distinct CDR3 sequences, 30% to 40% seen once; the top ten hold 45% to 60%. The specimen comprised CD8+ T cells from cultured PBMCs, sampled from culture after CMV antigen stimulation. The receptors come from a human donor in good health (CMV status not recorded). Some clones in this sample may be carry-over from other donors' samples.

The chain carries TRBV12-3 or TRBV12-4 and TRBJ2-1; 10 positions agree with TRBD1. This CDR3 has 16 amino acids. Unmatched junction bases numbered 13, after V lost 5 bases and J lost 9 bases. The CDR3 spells CASSPPARQGAVEQFF. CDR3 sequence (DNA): TGTGCCAGCAGTCCCCCCGCGCGACAGGGGGCTGTTGAGCAGTTCTTC.

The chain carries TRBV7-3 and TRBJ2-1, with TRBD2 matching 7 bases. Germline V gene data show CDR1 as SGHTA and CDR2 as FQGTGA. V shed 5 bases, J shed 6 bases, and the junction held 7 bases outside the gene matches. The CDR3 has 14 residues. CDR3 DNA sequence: TGTGCCAGCAGCCCTTCGCTAGCGGCCAATGAGCAGTTCTTC. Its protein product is CASSPSLAANEQFF.

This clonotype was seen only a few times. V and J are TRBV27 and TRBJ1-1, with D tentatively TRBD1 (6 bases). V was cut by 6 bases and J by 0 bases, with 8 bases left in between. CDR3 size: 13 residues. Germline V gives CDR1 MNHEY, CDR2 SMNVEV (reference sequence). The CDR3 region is CASRTGMNTEAFF. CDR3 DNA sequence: TGTGCCAGCAGGACAGGCATGAACACTGAAGCTTTCTTT.

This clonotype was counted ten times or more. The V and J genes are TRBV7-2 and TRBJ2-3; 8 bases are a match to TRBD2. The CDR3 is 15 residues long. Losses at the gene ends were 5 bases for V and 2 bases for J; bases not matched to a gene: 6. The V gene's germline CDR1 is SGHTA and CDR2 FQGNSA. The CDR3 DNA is TGTGCCAGCAGCCCAAGCGGGGGCCACACAGATACGCAGTATTTT. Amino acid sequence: CASSPSGGHTDTQYF.

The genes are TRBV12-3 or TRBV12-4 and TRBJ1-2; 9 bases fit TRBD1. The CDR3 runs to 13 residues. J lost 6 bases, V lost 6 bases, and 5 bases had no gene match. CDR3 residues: CASRPGQGDGYTF. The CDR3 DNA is TGTGCCAGCAGACCGGGACAGGGTGATGGCTACACCTTC.

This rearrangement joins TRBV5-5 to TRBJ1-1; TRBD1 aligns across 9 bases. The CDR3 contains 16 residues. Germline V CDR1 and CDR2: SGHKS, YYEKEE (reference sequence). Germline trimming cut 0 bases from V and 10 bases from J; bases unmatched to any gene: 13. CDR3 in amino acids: CASSLEGQGCWGVAFF. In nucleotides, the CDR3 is TGTGCCAGCAGCTTGGAGGGACAGGGTTGTTGGGGCGTAGCTTTCTTT. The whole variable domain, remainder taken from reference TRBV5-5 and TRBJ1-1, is DAGVTQSPTHLIKTRGQQVTLRCSPISGHKSVSWYQQVLGQGPQFIFQYYEKEERGRGNFPDRFSARQFPNYSSELNVNALLLGDSALYLCASSLEGQGCWGVAFFGQGTRLTVV.

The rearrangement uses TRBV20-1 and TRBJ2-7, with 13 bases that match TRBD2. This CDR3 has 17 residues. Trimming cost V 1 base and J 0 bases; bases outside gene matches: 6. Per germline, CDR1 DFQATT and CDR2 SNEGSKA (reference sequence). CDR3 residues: CSARGGLAGELSYEQYF. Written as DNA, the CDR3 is TGCAGTGCTAGAGGTGGACTAGCGGGGGAACTCTCCTACGAGCAGTACTTC.

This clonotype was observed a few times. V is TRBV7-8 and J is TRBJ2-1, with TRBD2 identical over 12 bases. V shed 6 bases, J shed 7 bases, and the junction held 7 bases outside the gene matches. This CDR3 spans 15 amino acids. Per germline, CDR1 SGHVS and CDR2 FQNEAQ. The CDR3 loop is CASRPLAGGGNEQFF. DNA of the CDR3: TGTGCCAGCAGGCCACTAGCGGGGGGCGGGAATGAGCAGTTCTTC.

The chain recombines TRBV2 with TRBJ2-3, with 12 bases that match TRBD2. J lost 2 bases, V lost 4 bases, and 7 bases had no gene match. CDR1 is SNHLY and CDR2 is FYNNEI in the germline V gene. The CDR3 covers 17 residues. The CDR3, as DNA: TGTGCCAGCAGTGCCCTAGCGGGGGGGCCTTTCACAGATACGCAGTATTTT. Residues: CASSALAGGPFTDTQYF.

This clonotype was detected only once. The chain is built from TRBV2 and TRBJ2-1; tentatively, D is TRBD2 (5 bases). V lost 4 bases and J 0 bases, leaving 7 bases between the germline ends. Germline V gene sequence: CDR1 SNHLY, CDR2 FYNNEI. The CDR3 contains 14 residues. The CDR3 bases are TGTGCCAGCAGTGCAACTAGCTCCTACAATGAGCAGTTCTTC. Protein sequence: CASSATSSYNEQFF.

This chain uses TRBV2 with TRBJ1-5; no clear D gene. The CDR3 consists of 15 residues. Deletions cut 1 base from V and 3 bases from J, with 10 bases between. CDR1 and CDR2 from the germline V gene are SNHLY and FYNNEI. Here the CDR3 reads CASSEGTLSNQPQHF. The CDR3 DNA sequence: TGTGCCAGCAGTGAAGGCACCCTCTCCAATCAGCCCCAGCATTTT. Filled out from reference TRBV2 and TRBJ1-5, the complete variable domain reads EPEVTQTPSHQVTQMGQEVILRCVPISNHLYFYWYRQILGQKVEFLVSFYNNEISEKSEIFDDQFSVERPDGSNFTLKIRSTKLEDSAMYFCASSEGTLSNQPQHFGDGTRLSIL.

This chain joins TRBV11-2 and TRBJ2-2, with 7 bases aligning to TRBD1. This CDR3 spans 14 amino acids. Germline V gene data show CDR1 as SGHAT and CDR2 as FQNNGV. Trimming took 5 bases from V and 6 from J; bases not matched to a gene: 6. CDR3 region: CASSPLQGPGELFF. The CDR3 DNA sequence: TGTGCCAGCAGCCCATTACAGGGGCCCGGGGAGCTGTTTTTT.

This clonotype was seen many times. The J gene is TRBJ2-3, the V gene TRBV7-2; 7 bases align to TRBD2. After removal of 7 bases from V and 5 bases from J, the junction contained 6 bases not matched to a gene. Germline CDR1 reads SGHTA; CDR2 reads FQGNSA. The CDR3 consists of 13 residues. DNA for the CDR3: TGTGCCAGCATAGGACTAGGCGTAGATACGCAGTATTTT. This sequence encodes CASIGLGVDTQYF.

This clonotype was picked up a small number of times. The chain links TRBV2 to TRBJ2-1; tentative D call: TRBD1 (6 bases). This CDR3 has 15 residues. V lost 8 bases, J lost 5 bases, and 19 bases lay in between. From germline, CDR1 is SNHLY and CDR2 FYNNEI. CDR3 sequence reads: CASLTGIVINNEQFF. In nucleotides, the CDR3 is TGTGCCAGCCTTACAGGGATAGTCATCAACAATGAGCAGTTCTTC.